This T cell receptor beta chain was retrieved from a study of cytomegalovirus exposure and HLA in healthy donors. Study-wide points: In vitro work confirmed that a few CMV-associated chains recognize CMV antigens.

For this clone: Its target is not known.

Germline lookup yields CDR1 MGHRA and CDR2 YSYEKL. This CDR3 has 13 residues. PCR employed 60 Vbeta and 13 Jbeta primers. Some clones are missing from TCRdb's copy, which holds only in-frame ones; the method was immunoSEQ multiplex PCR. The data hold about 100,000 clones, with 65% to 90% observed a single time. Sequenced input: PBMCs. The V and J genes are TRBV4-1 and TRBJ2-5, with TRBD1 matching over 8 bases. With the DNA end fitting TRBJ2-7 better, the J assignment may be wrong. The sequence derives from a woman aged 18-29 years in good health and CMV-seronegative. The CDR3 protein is CASSLDRDYEQYF. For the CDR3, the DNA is TGCGCCAGCAGCCTGGACAGGGACTACGAGCAGTACTTC.